This TCR beta chain was sequenced in a study of OX40 agonist ivuxolimab in advanced cancers. Overall study findings and caveats: Which antigen the expanded peripheral T cells recognized is unknown. With doses of 0.1-3.0 mg/kg, partial responders showed among the lowest clonal expansion.

The CDR3 is made up of 15 amino acids. Germline CDR1 reads KGHSH; CDR2 reads LQKENI. V lost 6 bases to trimming and J lost 7 bases; unmatched junction nucleotides: 9. On this clone: The antigen is unknown.

The protocol was immunoSEQ multiplex PCR, while the TCRdb copy is restricted to in-frame clones and leaves out a portion. The sample holds 65,000 to 75,000 clones, 80% to 90% seen once. This chain uses TRBV18 with TRBJ1-2; the match to TRBD1 covers 12 bases. This clonotype was sampled from an adult with an advanced solid tumor such as melanoma, head and neck, liver or kidney cancer. The input for sequencing was CD4+ or CD8+ T cells sorted from blood, taken in a trial of the OX40 agonist ivuxolimab. CDR3 in amino acids: CASSPPRDRGPGYTF. The DNA for the CDR3 is TGTGCCAGCTCGCCTCCCCGGGACAGGGGGCCTGGCTACACCTTC. Full variable domain (remainder filled in from reference TRBV18 and TRBJ1-2): NAGVMQNPRHLVRRRGQEARLRCSPMKGHSHVYWYRQLPEEGLKFMVYLQKENIIDESGMPKERFSAEFPKEGPSILRIQQVVRGDSAAYFCASSPPRDRGPGYTFGSGTRLTVV.